What follows are 13 T cell receptor beta chains derived from one specimen sequenced in a study of Graves' ophthalmopathy and Graves' hyperthyroidism. Amplifying from RNA transcripts, the study obtained TCR beta CDR3 regions. HTBI primers were used in a first-round RT-PCR, which preceded a second-round multiplex PCR. Each CDR3 protein is one row after TCRdb ran MiXCR on the multiplex PCR reads. The profile covers approximately 700,000 distinct CDR3 sequences, with roughly 40% appearing a single time and approximately 46% taken by the ten largest. The source material was peripheral blood. The receptors originated from an adult man with Graves' ophthalmopathy.

V is TRBV19 and J is TRBJ1-1; D gene uncertain. The CDR3 totals 13 residues. Per germline, CDR1 LNHDA and CDR2 SQIVND (reference sequence). V was cut by 7 bases and J by 1 base, with 10 bases left in between. The CDR3 DNA follows: TGTGCCAGTATCGAGGGAACGAACACTGAAGCTTTCTTT. Residues: CASIEGTNTEAFF.

The table lists this clonotype with a count of one. J is TRBJ1-1 and V is TRBV11-1, with TRBD1 identical over 8 bases. CDR1 and CDR2 from the germline V gene are SGHAT and FQDESV (reference sequence). This CDR3 spans 15 amino acids. Unmatched junction bases numbered 9, after V lost 3 bases and J lost 6 bases. CDR3 in amino acids: CASSFGDRPGSEAFF. In nucleotides, the CDR3 is TGTGCCAGCAGCTTCGGGGACAGGCCCGGGTCTGAAGCTTTCTTT.

This clonotype was seen repeatedly, ten times or more. This chain joins TRBV2 and TRBJ1-5; D not resolved. In germline, CDR1 is SNHLY, CDR2 FYNNEI. CDR3 length: 13 amino acids. Trimming cost V 7 bases and J 4 bases, with 11 bases left between them. In DNA, the CDR3 is TGTGCCAGCAAGAAAGAGATTAATCAGCCCCAGCATTTT. Its translation: CASKKEINQPQHF.

Note on this clonotype: A junction boundary mismatches the germline segment, possibly from a read error. CDR3 amino acids: CTTSDPGTSNQPQHF. DNA of the CDR3: TGTACCACCAGTGACCCCGGGACAAGTAATCAGCCCCAGCATTTT. The chain is built from TRBV24-1 and TRBJ1-5; D is possibly TRBD1 (6 bases). Per germline, CDR1 KGHDR and CDR2 SFDVKD. CDR3 length equals 15 residues.

To note about this clonotype: Since a much larger clone is just one base distant, this may be a read error. CDR3 residues: CASSEQGASSGDTIYF. The CDR3 DNA follows: TGTGCCAGCAGTGAGCAGGGGGCAAGCTCTGGAGACACCATATATTTT. The chain employs TRBV7-2 and TRBJ1-3; 8 bases agree with TRBD1. Per germline, CDR1 SGHTA and CDR2 FQGNSA. This CDR3 region has 16 residues.

The genes are TRBV7-2 and TRBJ2-7; 8 bases line up with TRBD2. The CDR3 has 14 residues. V lost 7 bases, J lost 1 base, and 6 bases stayed unmatched. CDR1 and CDR2 from the germline V gene are SGHTA and FQGNSA. CDR3 sequence: CASTSGLGSYEQYF. DNA of the CDR3: TGTGCCAGCACTAGCGGGCTGGGGTCCTACGAGCAGTACTTC.

This clonotype was recorded many times. The gene calls are TRBV7-9 and TRBJ1-1; no clear D. Germline V gene data show CDR1 as SEHNR and CDR2 as FQNEAQ (reference sequence). This CDR3 is built from 11 residues. Between the trimmed V and J ends, which lost 2 bases and 8 bases, there was a span of 6 bases. The CDR3 spells CASSLLQEAFF. As DNA, the CDR3 is TGTGCCAGCAGCTTATTGCAGGAAGCTTTCTTT. The full variable domain, in which reference TRBV7-9 and TRBJ1-1 provide the parts outside the CDR3, is DTGVSQNPRHKITKRGQNVTFRCDPISEHNRLYWYRQTLGQGPEFLTYFQNEAQLEKSRLLSDRFSAERPKGSFSTLEIQRTEQGDSAMYLCASSLLQEAFFGQGTRLTVV.

This clonotype was picked up a small number of times. This chain links TRBV7-9 with TRBJ1-2; 9 bases align to TRBD1. J gave up 3 bases and V 6 bases, and 5 bases lay outside the gene matches. The CDR3 is 14 amino acids. The germline gives CDR1 SEHNR, CDR2 FQNEAQ (reference sequence). The CDR3 region has the DNA TGTGCCAGCAGGGGACAGGGTTCTGACTATGGCTACACCTTC. Residues: CASRGQGSDYGYTF. Filled out from reference TRBV7-9 and TRBJ1-2, the complete variable domain reads DTGVSQNPRHKITKRGQNVTFRCDPISEHNRLYWYRQTLGQGPEFLTYFQNEAQLEKSRLLSDRFSAERPKGSFSTLEIQRTEQGDSAMYLCASRGQGSDYGYTFGSGTRLTVV.

Many counts were recorded for this clonotype. The CDR3 sequence: CATSRDLTAGSGGYTF. DNA for the CDR3: TGTGCCACCAGCAGAGATCTGACAGCGGGGTCTGGGGGCTACACCTTC. The gene calls are TRBV15 and TRBJ1-2, with D possibly matching TRBD1 (5 bases). The CDR3 contains 16 residues. V was shortened by 0 bases and J by 8 bases, with 19 bases between the two germline ends. Germline CDR1 reads LNHNV; CDR2 reads YYDKDF (reference sequence).

This clonotype showed up many times. The V and J genes are TRBV10-3 and TRBJ1-1; D is unclear. Germline V gene lookup returns CDR1 ENHRY and CDR2 SYGVKD. CDR3 length equals 12 residues. V lost 7 bases and J lost 8, with 14 bases in between. The CDR3 loop is CAIIDDGLEAFF. The CDR3 DNA sequence: TGTGCCATCATCGATGACGGATTAGAAGCTTTCTTT.

There are many counts of this clonotype. The chain couples TRBV20-1 to TRBJ2-7, with a possible D match to TRBD2 (6 bases). The length of the CDR3 is 13 residues. V was clipped by 5 bases and J by 4 bases, with 15 bases between them. Germline-derived CDR1 and CDR2 are DFQATT and SNEGSKA (reference sequence). CDR3: CSACTSFGYEQYF. Written as DNA, the CDR3 is TGCAGTGCTTGTACTAGCTTCGGGTACGAGCAGTACTTC.

The chain has TRBV27 and TRBJ1-2; D gene ambiguous. Germline CDR1 reads MNHEY; CDR2 reads SMNVEV (reference sequence). V lost 5 bases and J 7 bases, leaving 14 bases between the germline ends. The CDR3 runs 13 residues. CDR3 nucleotide sequence: TGTGCCAGCAGTCCTAGGGCAGCAGGTGGCTACACCTTC. It specifies CASSPRAAGGYTF.

This chain joins TRBV20-1 and TRBJ2-2; 10 bases agree with TRBD2. Germline CDR1 reads DFQATT; CDR2 reads SNEGSKA (reference sequence). CDR3 length equals 15 residues. V was clipped by 5 bases and J by 2 bases; unmatched bases: 5. The CDR3 DNA follows: TGCAGTGCTGAGAGCGGGGGGGGAAACACCGGGGAGCTGTTTTTT. It is translated as CSAESGGGNTGELFF.